This TCR beta chain was captured by sequencing in a study of blood T cell repertoires in COVID-19 (dated by TCRdb to the early 2020s). The study in broad terms: Samples from collaborators originated in the United States, Italy and Spain and spanned both the acute and convalescent phases of COVID-19. The samples were drawn from the first 160 participants of the ongoing ImmuneRACE study and from under 1,500 subjects provided by 6 global collaborators. Sample metadata almost always included a de-identified subject ID, COVID-19 status, age in years and sex. The repertoires were released in a freely available public database meant as a resource for research on the immune response to SARS-CoV-2. Subjects who had been exposed to COVID-19, were actively infected with it, or had recovered from it provided the deeply sampled blood TCRbeta repertoires that made up the dataset. The prospective study material was composed of cDNA or gDNA derived from T cells, B-cell-depleted T cells, or PBMCs. Where available, HLA class I and class II types were taken from metadata supplied by the sample provider and were not determined by assay-based typing. Overall study results and their limits: Clinical and demographic metadata were provided uncurated, with the amount varying by source and participant.

Whole blood was collected in K2EDTA tubes by collaborating institutions according to the institutions' own protocols. Collaborator samples were shipped for TCRbeta analysis as frozen whole blood, isolated PBMCs, or DNA extracted from either sample type. CDR1 SGHRS and CDR2 YFSETQ were looked up in the germline V gene. V is shortened by 7 bases, J by 5 bases, and the region joining them spans 12 bases. Including the terminal cysteine and phenylalanine, the CDR3 comprises 13 residues. Left in the record is the CDR3 DNA by itself, 39 bases read in frame from the first base. The immunoSEQ Assay, a bias-controlled multiplex PCR, was used to amplify TCRbeta CDR3 regions from genomic DNA. As for the authors' bioinformatics: The number of nucleated cells in each sample was estimated from the amplification of reference gene primers within the assay. To quantify the absolute abundance of each unique TCRbeta CDR3 rearrangement, sequence reads were collapsed and filtered. For each sample, productive Simpson clonality was calculated as the square root of Simpson's diversity index across productive rearrangements. TCRdb stores this immuneACCESS table with in-frame sequences only. Part of the clones is absent; in the studies checked, under half of the shortfall reflects unresolved V genes, and no reason is known for the rest. From that table come the V and J calls and clone size; the DNA was used to work out D and trimming. This sample comprises 210,000 or so clones, about four fifths of them detected only once. The ten largest clones take up about 7.3% of the sample.

Remarks on this clone: Its target antigen remains unknown. Within one base of it there is no much larger clone, and no base qualities were kept.

Material: peripheral blood. The sequence is built from TRBV5-1 and TRBJ1-4; perhaps TRBD1 is the D gene, with 5 bases matching. The receptor was derived from a woman in her 50s with active or convalescent COVID-19. The DNA is as follows: TGCGCCAGCCGCCGGGGGGAAAATGAAAAACTGTTTTTT. Protein translation: CASRRGENEKLFF.